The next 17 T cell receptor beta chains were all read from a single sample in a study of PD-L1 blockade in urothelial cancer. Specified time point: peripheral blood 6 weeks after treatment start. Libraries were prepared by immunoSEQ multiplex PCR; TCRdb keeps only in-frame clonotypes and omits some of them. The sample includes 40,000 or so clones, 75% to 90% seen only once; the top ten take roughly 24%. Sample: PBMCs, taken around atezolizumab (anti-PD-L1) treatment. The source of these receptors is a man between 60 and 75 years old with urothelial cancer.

The CDR3 spells CASGLETSGSEQYF. The CDR3 DNA is TGTGCTAGTGGTTTGGAGACTAGCGGTAGCGAGCAGTACTTC. This chain uses TRBV12-5 with TRBJ2-7; 9 bases map to TRBD2. V lost 1 base and J lost 6; bases outside the gene matches: 4. Germline V gene lookup returns CDR1 LGHNT and CDR2 FRNRAP. This CDR3 contains 14 residues.

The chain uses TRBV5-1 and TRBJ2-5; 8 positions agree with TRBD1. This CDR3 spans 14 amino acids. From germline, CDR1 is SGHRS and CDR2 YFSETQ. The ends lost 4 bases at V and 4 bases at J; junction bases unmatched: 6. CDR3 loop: CASSARGQGETQYF. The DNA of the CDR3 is TGCGCCAGCAGCGCCAGGGGGCAGGGAGAGACCCAGTACTTC.

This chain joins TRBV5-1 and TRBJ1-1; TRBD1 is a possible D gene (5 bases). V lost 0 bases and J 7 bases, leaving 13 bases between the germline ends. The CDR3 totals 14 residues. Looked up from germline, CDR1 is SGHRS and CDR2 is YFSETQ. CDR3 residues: CASSLEGISSEAFF. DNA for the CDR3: TGCGCCAGCAGCTTGGAGGGGATTTCGAGTGAAGCTTTCTTT.

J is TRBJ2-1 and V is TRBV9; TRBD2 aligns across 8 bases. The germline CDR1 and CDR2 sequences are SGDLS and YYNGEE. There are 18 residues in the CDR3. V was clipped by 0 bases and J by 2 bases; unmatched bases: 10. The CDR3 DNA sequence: TGTGCCAGCAGCGTAGGTGGCGGGGGGCCCTTCCCCTACAATGAGCAGTTCTTC. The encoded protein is CASSVGGGGPFPYNEQFF.

The CDR3 DNA reads TGTGCCAGCAGCTTGTGGGGGACAGGGAGCTCCTACGAGCAGTACTTC. Translating gives CASSLWGTGSSYEQYF. This chain links TRBV5-5 with TRBJ2-7; 9 nucleotides align to TRBD1. V shed 1 base, J shed 0 bases, and the junction held 5 bases outside the gene matches. This CDR3 is 16 amino acids long. CDR1 is SGHKS and CDR2 is YYEKEE in the germline V gene (reference sequence).

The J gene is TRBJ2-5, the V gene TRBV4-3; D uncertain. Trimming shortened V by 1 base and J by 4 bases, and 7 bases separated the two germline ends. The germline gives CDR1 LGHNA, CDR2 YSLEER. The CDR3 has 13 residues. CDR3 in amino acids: CASSQVLAETQYF. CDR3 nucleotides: TGCGCCAGCAGCCAAGTTTTAGCAGAGACCCAGTACTTC.

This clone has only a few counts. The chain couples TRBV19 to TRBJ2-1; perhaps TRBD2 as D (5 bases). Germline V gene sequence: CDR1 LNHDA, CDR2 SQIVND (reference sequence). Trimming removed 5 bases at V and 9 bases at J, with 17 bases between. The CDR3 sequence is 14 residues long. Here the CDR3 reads CASSLREGSAEQFF. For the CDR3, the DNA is TGTGCCAGTAGTCTCCGGGAAGGTAGCGCTGAGCAGTTCTTC.

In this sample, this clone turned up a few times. CDR3 amino acids: CAWTSGLAGGDTQYF. CDR3 DNA sequence: TGTGCCTGGACCTCCGGACTAGCGGGAGGAGATACGCAGTATTTT. The chain has TRBV30 and TRBJ2-3, with 14 positions matching TRBD2. This CDR3 has 15 amino acids. V was pared by 4 bases and J by 5 bases, with 5 bases of the junction left unmatched. Germline V gives CDR1 GTSNPN, CDR2 SVGIG (reference sequence). Drawing the rest from reference TRBV30 and TRBJ2-3, the complete variable domain is SQTIHQWPATLVQPVGSPLSLECTVEGTSNPNLYWYRQAAGRGLQLLFYSVGIGQISSEVPQNLSASRPQDRQFILSSKKLLLSDSGFYLCAWTSGLAGGDTQYFGPGTRLTVL.

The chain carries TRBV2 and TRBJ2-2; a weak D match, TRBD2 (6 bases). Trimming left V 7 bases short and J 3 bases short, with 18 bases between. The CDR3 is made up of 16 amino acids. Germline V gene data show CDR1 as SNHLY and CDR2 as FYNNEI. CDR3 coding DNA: TGTGCCAGCACCACTTCGAGGAGGGGCTACACCGGGGAGCTGTTTTTT. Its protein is CASTTSRRGYTGELFF.

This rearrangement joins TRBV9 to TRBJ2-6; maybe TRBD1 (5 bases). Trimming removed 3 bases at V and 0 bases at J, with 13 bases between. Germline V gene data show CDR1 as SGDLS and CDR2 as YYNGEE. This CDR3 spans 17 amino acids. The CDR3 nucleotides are TGTGCCAGCAGCGCGACCTACAGGAGCTCTGGGGCCAACGTCCTGACTTTC. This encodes CASSATYRSSGANVLTF.

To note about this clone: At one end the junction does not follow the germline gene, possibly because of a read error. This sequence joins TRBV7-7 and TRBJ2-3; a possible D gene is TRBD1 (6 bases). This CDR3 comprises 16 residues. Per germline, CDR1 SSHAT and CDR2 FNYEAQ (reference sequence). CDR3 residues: CASSPGTGFSTDTQYF. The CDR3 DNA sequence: TGTGCTAGCAGCCCAGGAACAGGGTTTAGCACAGATACGCAGTATTTT.

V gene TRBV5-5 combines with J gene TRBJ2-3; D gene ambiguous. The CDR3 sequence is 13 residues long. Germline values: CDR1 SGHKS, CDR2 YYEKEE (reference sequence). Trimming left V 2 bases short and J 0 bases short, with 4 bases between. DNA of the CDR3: TGTGCCAGCAGCTTCTATAGCACAGATACGCAGTATTTT. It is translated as CASSFYSTDTQYF.

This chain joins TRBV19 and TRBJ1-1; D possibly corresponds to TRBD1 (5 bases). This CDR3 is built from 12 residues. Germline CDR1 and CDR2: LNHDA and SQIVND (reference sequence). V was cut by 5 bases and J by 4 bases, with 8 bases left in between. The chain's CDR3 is CASSWGGTEAFF. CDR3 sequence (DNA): TGTGCCAGTAGTTGGGGGGGCACTGAAGCTTTCTTT. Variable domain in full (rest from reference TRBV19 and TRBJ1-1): DGGITQSPKYLFRKEGQNVTLSCEQNLNHDAMYWYRQDPGQGLRLIYYSQIVNDFQKGDIAEGYSVSREKKESFPLTVTSAQKNPTAFYLCASSWGGTEAFFGQGTRLTVV.

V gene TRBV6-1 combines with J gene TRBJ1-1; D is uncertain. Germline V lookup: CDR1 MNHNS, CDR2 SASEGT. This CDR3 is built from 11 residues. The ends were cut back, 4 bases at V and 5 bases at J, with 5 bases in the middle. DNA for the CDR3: TGTGCCAGCAGTGTTTTAACTGAAGCTTTCTTT. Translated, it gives CASSVLTEAFF.

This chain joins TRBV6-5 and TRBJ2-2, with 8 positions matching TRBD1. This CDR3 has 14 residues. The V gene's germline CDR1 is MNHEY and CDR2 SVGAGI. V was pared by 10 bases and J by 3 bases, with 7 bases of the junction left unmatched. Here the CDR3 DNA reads TGTGCCACCTACAGGGGGTTGCACACCGGGGAGCTGTTTTTT. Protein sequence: CATYRGLHTGELFF.

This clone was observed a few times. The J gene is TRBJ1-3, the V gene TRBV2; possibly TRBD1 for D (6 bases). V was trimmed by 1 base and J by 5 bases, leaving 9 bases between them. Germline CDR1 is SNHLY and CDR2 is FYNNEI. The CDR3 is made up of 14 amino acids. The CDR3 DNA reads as TGTGCCAGCAGTGAAGGGGGGCTAAGAAACACCATATATTTT. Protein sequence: CASSEGGLRNTIYF.

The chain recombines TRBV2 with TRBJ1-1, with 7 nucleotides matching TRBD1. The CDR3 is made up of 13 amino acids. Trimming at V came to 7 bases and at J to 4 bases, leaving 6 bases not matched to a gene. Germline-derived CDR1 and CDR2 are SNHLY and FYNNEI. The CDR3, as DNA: TGTGCCAGCATAGGCCCAGGGGGCACTGAAGCTTTCTTT. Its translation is CASIGPGGTEAFF.